A single sample gave rise to the 29 T cell receptor beta chains below, sequenced in a study of T cell responses to AZD1222 COVID-19 vaccine. Profiling relied on immunoSEQ multiplex PCR, and the TCRdb table lists in-frame clones only, not all of them. The sample lists around 120,000 clones; approximately 94% were seen once. The source was peripheral blood, collected 28 days after the second AZD1222 dose. These receptors came from an adult who received the AZD1222 COVID-19 vaccine.

The chain carries TRBV20-1 and TRBJ1-6; D possibly corresponds to TRBD1 (6 bases). The CDR3 totals 15 residues. Trimming stripped 3 bases from V and 11 bases from J, with 20 bases between. Germline V gives CDR1 DFQATT, CDR2 SNEGSKA (reference sequence). CDR3 sequence reads: CSASGGRGALAPLHF. CDR3 sequence (DNA): TGCAGTGCTAGTGGCGGGCGGGGGGCTTTAGCACCCCTCCACTTT.

The rearrangement uses TRBV7-3 and TRBJ2-1, with D perhaps matching TRBD1 or TRBD2 (5 bases each). Germline loops: CDR1 SGHTA, CDR2 FQGTGA. V lost 5 bases to trimming and J lost 1 base, with 12 bases between them. The CDR3 totals 15 residues. CDR3 nucleotides: TGTGCCAGCAGCCCATCCGGGGCGTCCTACAATGAGCAGTTCTTC. Protein sequence: CASSPSGASYNEQFF. The full variable domain, in which reference TRBV7-3 and TRBJ2-1 provide the parts outside the CDR3, is GAGVSQTPSNKVTEKGKYVELRCDPISGHTALYWYRQSLGQGPEFLIYFQGTGAADDSGLPNDRFFAVRPEGSVSTLKIQRTERGDSAVYLCASSPSGASYNEQFFGPGTRLTVL.

V is TRBV6-5 and J is TRBJ1-1; 9 bases align to TRBD1. CDR1 MNHEY and CDR2 SVGAGI come from the germline V gene. This CDR3 spans 13 amino acids. Unmatched junction bases numbered 4, after V lost 6 bases and J lost 5 bases. The CDR3 region has the DNA TGTGCCAGCAGAAGGACAGGGGAGACTGAAGCTTTCTTT. This codes for CASRRTGETEAFF.

V usage is TRBV3-1 (or the pseudogene TRBV3-2) and J usage is TRBJ1-6; D is undetermined. The ends were cut back, 0 bases at V and 0 bases at J, with 12 bases in the middle. The CDR3 consists of 18 residues. From germline, CDR1 is LGHDT and CDR2 YNNKEL (reference sequence). The CDR3: CASSQDLSWGSYNSPLHF. CDR3 coding DNA: TGTGCCAGCAGCCAAGATCTTTCGTGGGGCTCCTATAATTCACCCCTCCACTTT.

This rearrangement joins TRBV9 to TRBJ2-7; the D is unclear. From germline, CDR1 is SGDLS and CDR2 YYNGEE. This CDR3 has 17 residues. The V end was cut by 4 bases, the J end by 6 bases, with 26 bases between. CDR3 DNA: TGTGCCAGCAGCCCCCGCGAGTCTGGCCGTCTGGGTTCCGAGCAGTACTTC. It encodes CASSPRESGRLGSEQYF.

V and J are TRBV7-9 and TRBJ2-7; unclear D gene. The CDR3 is 12 amino acids. In germline, CDR1 is SEHNR, CDR2 FQNEAQ (reference sequence). Trimming took 5 bases from V and 5 from J, leaving 10 bases between them. The CDR3 sequence is CASSGEGNEQYF. For the CDR3, the DNA is TGTGCCAGCAGCGGGGAAGGTAACGAGCAGTACTTC.

The rearrangement links TRBV5-1 to TRBJ2-1, with D possibly being TRBD1 (5 bases). CDR1 and CDR2 from the germline V gene are SGHRS and YFSETQ. This CDR3 comprises 13 residues. The V gene lost 3 bases and the J gene lost 7 bases, with 11 bases spanning the gap. DNA for the CDR3: TGCGCCAGCAGCTGGGCAGGGCCTAATGAGCAGTTCTTC. The encoded protein is CASSWAGPNEQFF.

The rearrangement links TRBV18 to TRBJ1-3; unclear D gene. V lost 6 bases, J lost 5 bases, and 14 bases lay in between. Germline V gene sequence: CDR1 KGHSH, CDR2 LQKENI. The CDR3 sequence is 14 residues long. CDR3 DNA: TGTGCCAGCTCCTCCAGCCGACGTCGAAACACCATATATTTT. Its translation: CASSSSRRRNTIYF.

The V and J genes are TRBV6-2 or TRBV6-3 and TRBJ1-5, with D uncertain. Germline V CDR1 and CDR2: MNHEY, SVGEGT. Trimming removed 6 bases at V and 0 bases at J, with 15 bases between. This CDR3 has 16 amino acids. In DNA, the CDR3 is TGTGCCAGCAGCCCACCGCAAATTACTAGCAATCAGCCCCAGCATTTT. It encodes CASSPPQITSNQPQHF.

V is TRBV5-8 and J is TRBJ1-3, with D possibly being TRBD1 (6 bases). CDR1 is SGHTS and CDR2 is YDEGEE in the germline V gene. Trimming removed 4 bases at V and 0 bases at J, with 11 bases between. The CDR3 covers 15 residues. CDR3 coding DNA: TGTGCCAGCAGCCCGGGACACGTCTCTGGAAACACCATATATTTT. Translation gives CASSPGHVSGNTIYF. The variable domain in full, completed from reference TRBV5-8 and TRBJ1-3, reads EAGVTQSPTHLIKTRGQQATLRCSPISGHTSVYWYQQALGLGLQFLLWYDEGEERNRGNFPPRFSGRQFPNYSSELNVNALELEDSALYLCASSPGHVSGNTIYFGEGSWLTVV.

The rearrangement uses TRBV9 and TRBJ2-3; no definite D call. CDR3 length equals 13 residues. The germline gives CDR1 SGDLS, CDR2 YYNGEE. V shed 2 bases and J shed 2 bases, with 6 bases lying between them. CDR3 residues: CASSVDYTDTQYF. DNA of the CDR3: TGTGCCAGCAGCGTGGATTACACAGATACGCAGTATTTT.

V gene TRBV19 combines with J gene TRBJ1-2; D is undetermined. In germline, CDR1 is LNHDA, CDR2 SQIVND (reference sequence). The CDR3 has 12 amino acids. V dropped 5 bases and J dropped 7 bases, with 11 bases sitting between them. CDR3 protein: CASSPDWFGYTF. In DNA, the CDR3 is TGTGCCAGTAGTCCGGACTGGTTTGGCTACACCTTC. Full variable domain (remainder filled in from reference TRBV19 and TRBJ1-2): DGGITQSPKYLFRKEGQNVTLSCEQNLNHDAMYWYRQDPGQGLRLIYYSQIVNDFQKGDIAEGYSVSREKKESFPLTVTSAQKNPTAFYLCASSPDWFGYTFGSGTRLTVV.

The chain joins TRBV7-5 to TRBJ1-5; TRBD1, as called in the table, went unchecked against the DNA. TRBV7-5 has pseudogene status. The CDR3 has 18 amino acids. CDR3 DNA sequence: TGTGTCAGAAGCGGTACCGGGACAGGGAACCCTAGCAATCAGCCCCAGCATTTT. Amino acid sequence: CVRSGTGTGNPSNQPQHF.

The CDR3 loop reads CASSSIDRDNQPQHF. CDR3 coding DNA: TGTGCCAGCAGCTCGATAGATAGGGACAATCAGCCCCAGCATTTT. The chain employs TRBV7-8 and TRBJ1-5; D not resolved. Germline CDR1 and CDR2: SGHVS and FQNEAQ. V was pared by 4 bases and J by 3 bases, with 13 bases between. CDR3 length: 15 residues.

V and J are TRBV7-8 and TRBJ2-2, with D tentatively TRBD1 or TRBD2 (5 bases each). The CDR3 totals 15 residues. The V end lost 5 bases, the J end lost 3 bases, and 13 bases lay between the germline ends. CDR1 is SGHVS and CDR2 is FQNEAQ in the germline V gene. The CDR3 spells CASSPRQGDTGELFF. CDR3 DNA sequence: TGTGCCAGCAGCCCGAGGCAGGGAGACACCGGGGAGCTGTTTTTT.

In DNA form, the CDR3 reads TGCGCCAGCAGCCAAGGGCGGGCCGGGGGCCTCTACGAGCAGTACTTC. As protein: CASSQGRAGGLYEQYF. The chain employs TRBV4-1 and TRBJ2-7, with D perhaps matching TRBD1 or TRBD2 (6 bases each). The CDR3 loop spans 16 amino acids. The V and J ends lost 1 base and 3 bases respectively, with 16 bases between them. Germline V gene lookup returns CDR1 MGHRA and CDR2 YSYEKL.

This chain uses TRBV12-1 with TRBJ1-5; the tabulated D call, TRBD1, remains unverified against the DNA. TRBV12-1 is a pseudogene. The CDR3 has 19 residues. For the CDR3, the DNA is TGTGCCAGCAGCGACCGGGACAGGGGGCCGTTCTATAGCAATCAGCCCCAGCATTTT. It specifies CASSDRDRGPFYSNQPQHF.

This chain connects TRBV7-9 to TRBJ2-1, with 9 bases lining up with TRBD1. V lost 5 bases and J lost 1; bases outside the gene matches: 3. The CDR3 covers 15 residues. CDR1 SEHNR and CDR2 FQNEAQ come from the germline V gene (reference sequence). The CDR3 here is CASSLGQGSYNEQFF. The CDR3 DNA follows: TGTGCCAGCAGCCTTGGACAGGGGTCCTACAATGAGCAGTTCTTC.

The V call is TRBV6-5, the J call TRBJ1-1, with D possibly being TRBD1 (6 bases). Trimming stripped 2 bases from V and 3 bases from J, with 10 bases between. Germline CDR1 reads MNHEY; CDR2 reads SVGAGI. The CDR3 is 14 residues long. In DNA form, the CDR3 reads TGTGCCAGCAGTTACGCCACAGGGTACACTGAAGCTTTCTTT. Protein sequence: CASSYATGYTEAFF.

V is TRBV5-6 and J is TRBJ1-6, with a weak D call TRBD1 (5 bases). CDR1 is SGHDT, CDR2 YYEEEE, per germline. V shed 3 bases and J shed 1 base, with 20 bases lying between them. The CDR3 consists of 19 residues. CDR3 in DNA: TGTGCCAGCAGCTCAATTACAGGAGCCCGCGGTTCCTATAATTCACCCCTCCACTTT. It specifies CASSSITGARGSYNSPLHF.

The V call is TRBV29-1, the J call TRBJ2-5, with TRBD2 matching 14 bases. This CDR3 is 16 amino acids long. Germline lookup yields CDR1 SQVTM and CDR2 ANQGSEA. Losses at the gene ends were 3 bases for V and 2 bases for J; bases not matched to a gene: 5. The CDR3 is CSVDEGLAGEQETQYF. CDR3 nucleotides: TGCAGCGTTGACGAGGGACTAGCGGGAGAACAAGAGACCCAGTACTTC.

The chain is built from TRBV2 and TRBJ2-3; D possibly matches TRBD1 or TRBD2 (5 bases each). This CDR3 spans 15 amino acids. The V and J ends lost 8 bases and 2 bases respectively, with 17 bases between them. Germline loops: CDR1 SNHLY, CDR2 FYNNEI. The CDR3 DNA sequence: TGTGCCAGCGCCCGAGGGGCGGGTATCACAGATACGCAGTATTTT. This codes for CASARGAGITDTQYF. Full variable domain (remainder filled in from reference TRBV2 and TRBJ2-3): EPEVTQTPSHQVTQMGQEVILRCVPISNHLYFYWYRQILGQKVEFLVSFYNNEISEKSEIFDDQFSVERPDGSNFTLKIRSTKLEDSAMYFCASARGAGITDTQYFGPGTRLTVL.

The J gene is TRBJ1-2, the V gene TRBV29-1; D gene uncertain. CDR3 length: 13 amino acids. The V end lost 2 bases, the J end lost 3 bases, and 10 bases lay between the germline ends. Germline V gene sequence: CDR1 SQVTM, CDR2 ANQGSEA. CDR3 amino acids: CSVERAEDYGYTF. The CDR3 DNA follows: TGCAGCGTTGAACGGGCGGAAGACTATGGCTACACCTTC. Combining the CDR3 with reference TRBV29-1 and TRBJ1-2 gives the whole variable domain SAVISQKPSRDICQRGTSLTIQCQVDSQVTMMFWYRQQPGQSLTLIATANQGSEATYESGFVIDKFPISRPNLTFSTLTVSNMSPEDSSIYLCSVERAEDYGYTFGSGTRLTVV.

The V call is TRBV27, the J call TRBJ1-2; a possible D gene is TRBD1 (5 bases). V was shortened by 6 bases and J by 8 bases, with 22 bases between the two germline ends. Germline lookup yields CDR1 MNHEY and CDR2 SMNVEV (reference sequence). CDR3 size: 15 residues. CDR3 residues: CASSPSGLQTMGYTF. In DNA form, the CDR3 reads TGTGCCAGCAGCCCATCAGGGCTCCAAACTATGGGCTACACCTTC.

J is TRBJ2-7 and V is TRBV5-5, with D uncertain. V lost 0 bases to trimming and J lost 3 bases, with 13 bases between them. CDR3 length: 15 residues. Germline V lookup: CDR1 SGHKS, CDR2 YYEKEE (reference sequence). CDR3 region: CASSLGGDDFYEQYF. Here the CDR3 DNA reads TGTGCCAGCAGCTTGGGGGGTGATGATTTCTACGAGCAGTACTTC.

CDR3 sequence (DNA): TGTGCCAGCAGCCAAGATAGTACTGGCAATCAGCCCCAGCATTTT. This encodes CASSQDSTGNQPQHF. V usage is TRBV3-1 (or the pseudogene TRBV3-2) and J usage is TRBJ1-5; no firm D call. Germline assignment: CDR1 LGHDT and CDR2 YNNKEL (reference sequence). V dropped 0 bases and J dropped 2 bases, with 8 bases sitting between them. This CDR3 is 15 amino acids long.

The chain combines TRBV19 with TRBJ2-3, with D perhaps being TRBD1 or TRBD2 (6 bases each). Looked up from germline, CDR1 is LNHDA and CDR2 is SQIVND (reference sequence). V was trimmed by 9 bases and J by 2 bases, leaving 21 bases between them. This CDR3 region has 16 residues. CDR3 region: CASKTIRGGLTDTQYF. CDR3 bases: TGTGCCAGCAAAACTATCCGAGGGGGACTCACAGATACGCAGTATTTT.

The chain has TRBV7-2 and TRBJ1-6; no clear D. V gave up 5 bases and J gave up 7 bases, with 9 bases separating them. CDR3 length: 13 residues. Per germline, CDR1 SGHTA and CDR2 FQGNSA. In DNA form, the CDR3 reads TGTGCCAGCAGCATTACAGTAAATTCACCCCTCCACTTT. This translates into CASSITVNSPLHF.

The chain joins TRBV7-2 to TRBJ1-1; possibly TRBD1 for D (5 bases). The CDR3 runs to 16 residues. Germline V gene lookup returns CDR1 SGHTA and CDR2 FQGNSA. The V gene lost 4 bases and the J gene lost 6 bases, with 21 bases spanning the gap. The CDR3 loop reads CASSSSWDPGIPEAFF. The CDR3 bases are TGTGCCAGCAGCTCTAGCTGGGACCCAGGGATCCCTGAAGCTTTCTTT.